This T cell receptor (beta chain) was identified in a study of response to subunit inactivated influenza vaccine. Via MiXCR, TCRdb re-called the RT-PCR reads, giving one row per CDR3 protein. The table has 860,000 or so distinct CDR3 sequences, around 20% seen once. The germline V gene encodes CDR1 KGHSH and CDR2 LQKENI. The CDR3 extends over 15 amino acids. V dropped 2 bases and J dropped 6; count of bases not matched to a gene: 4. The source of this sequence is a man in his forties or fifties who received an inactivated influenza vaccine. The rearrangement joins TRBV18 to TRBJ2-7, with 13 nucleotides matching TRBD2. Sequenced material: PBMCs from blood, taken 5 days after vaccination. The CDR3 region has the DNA TGTGCCAGCTCACCAACTAGCGGGAGGGTCGGCGAGCAGTACTTC. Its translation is CASSPTSGRVGEQYF.